These 8 T cell receptor beta chains came from one sample sequenced in a study of cytomegalovirus exposure and HLA in healthy donors. It was with 60 Vbeta and 13 Jbeta primers that the PCR ran. TCRdb keeps only in-frame clones here, not all; method: immunoSEQ multiplex PCR. The profile shows 85,000 to 130,000 clones, approximately 80% of them singletons. The material sequenced was PBMCs. Source of these receptors: a female donor in good health and CMV-seropositive.

About this clone: An end of the junction does not agree with germline; a read error may underlie this. The V and J genes are TRBV4-2 and TRBJ1-1; no firm D call. Germline loops: CDR1 LGHNA, CDR2 YNFKEQ. This CDR3 comprises 14 residues. CDR3 nucleotides: TGTGCCGGCAGCCAAGATCCGGGAAACACTGAAGCTTTCTTT. As protein: CAGSQDPGNTEAFF.

The V call is TRBV15, the J call TRBJ1-5, with 7 bases matching TRBD1. The germline gives CDR1 LNHNV, CDR2 YYDKDF (reference sequence). J was trimmed by 4 bases and V by 0 bases; bases with no gene match: 6. The CDR3 spans 16 residues. The DNA for the CDR3 is TGTGCCACCAGCAGAGAAAGGGACAGCCTTAATCAGCCCCAGCATTTT. Translating gives CATSRERDSLNQPQHF.

This chain links TRBV2 with TRBJ1-5; D unclear. Germline V gives CDR1 SNHLY, CDR2 FYNNEI. The CDR3 length is 12 residues. V shed 4 bases and J shed 7 bases, with 8 bases lying between them. The CDR3 nucleotides are TGTGCCAGCAGTGCCGGTCGCCAGCCCCAGCATTTT. Its protein is CASSAGRQPQHF.

The table lists this clone with a count of one. The chain uses TRBV4-3 and TRBJ1-6, with D hard to call. Germline lookup yields CDR1 LGHNA and CDR2 YSLEER. The CDR3 length is 14 residues. Trimming took off 3 bases at V and 6 bases at J, with 9 bases between the two ends. CDR3 sequence reads: CASSQGDFNSPLHF. CDR3 bases: TGCGCCAGCAGCCAGGGCGATTTTAATTCACCCCTCCACTTT.

This clone appeared a few times. This chain uses TRBV11-2 with TRBJ2-1; 12 bases map to TRBD2. The ends lost 5 bases at V and 0 bases at J; junction bases unmatched: 11. The CDR3 has 19 residues. Germline V lookup: CDR1 SGHAT, CDR2 FQNNGV. CDR3 loop: CASSTNRLAGVSSYNEQFF. CDR3 nucleotide sequence: TGTGCCAGCAGCACTAATAGACTAGCGGGGGTAAGCTCCTACAATGAGCAGTTCTTC.

The chain uses TRBV4-1 and TRBJ1-1, with 10 bases fitting TRBD1. This CDR3 spans 16 amino acids. J gave up 11 bases and V 2 bases, and 14 bases lay outside the gene matches. Germline V lookup: CDR1 MGHRA, CDR2 YSYEKL. CDR3: CASSQRSRDRGFAAFF. CDR3 nucleotide sequence: TGCGCCAGCAGCCAAAGAAGCCGGGACAGGGGTTTTGCTGCTTTCTTT.

This clone was recorded once. The gene calls are TRBV5-4 and TRBJ2-7; possible D gene TRBD1, 5 bases. The CDR3 extends over 14 amino acids. Trimming shortened V by 2 bases and J by 3 bases, and 12 bases separated the two germline ends. Germline CDR1 is SGHNT and CDR2 is YYREEE (reference sequence). CDR3 region: CASSLGAWIYEQYF. CDR3 sequence (DNA): TGTGCCAGCAGCTTAGGGGCGTGGATCTACGAGCAGTACTTC. Variable domain in full (rest from reference TRBV5-4 and TRBJ2-7): ETGVTQSPTHLIKTRGQQVTLRCSSQSGHNTVSWYQQALGQGPQFIFQYYREEENGRGNFPPRFSGLQFPNYSSELNVNALELDDSALYLCASSLGAWIYEQYFGPGTRLTVT.

This clone was seen more than once but under ten times. The rearrangement joins TRBV15 to TRBJ2-7; 12 bases fit TRBD2. The CDR3 length is 14 residues. The germline V gene has CDR1 LNHNV and CDR2 YYDKDF (reference sequence). V was clipped by 5 bases and J by 3 bases; unmatched bases: 2. CDR3 bases: TGTGCCACCAGCGCGGGACTAGCGGGCTACGAGCAGTACTTC. Amino acid sequence: CATSAGLAGYEQYF.